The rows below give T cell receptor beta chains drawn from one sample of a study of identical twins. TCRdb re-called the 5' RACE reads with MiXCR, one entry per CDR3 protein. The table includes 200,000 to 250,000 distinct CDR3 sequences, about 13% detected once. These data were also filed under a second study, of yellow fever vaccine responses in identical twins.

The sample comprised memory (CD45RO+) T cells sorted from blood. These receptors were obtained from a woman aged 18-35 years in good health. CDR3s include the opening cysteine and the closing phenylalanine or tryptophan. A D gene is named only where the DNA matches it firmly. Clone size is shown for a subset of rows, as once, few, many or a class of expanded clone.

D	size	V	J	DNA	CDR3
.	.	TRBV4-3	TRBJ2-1	TGCGCCAGCAGCCAAGAGGTAGGGTTTCATGAGCAGTTCTTC	CASSQEVGFHEQFF
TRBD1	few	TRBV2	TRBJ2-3	TGTGCCAGCAGCGACCGGACAGGGGTCACAGATACGCAGTATTTT	CASSDRTGVTDTQYF
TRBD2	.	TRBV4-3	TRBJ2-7	TGCGCCAGCAGCCGGACCCTAGAGGCGGGAGAAGTGTACGAGCAGTACTTC	CASSRTLEAGEVYEQYF
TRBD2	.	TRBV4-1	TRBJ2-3	TGCGCCAGCAGCCAAGTCTTAGCGGGAGAGGGCGCAGATACGCAGTATTTT	CASSQVLAGEGADTQYF
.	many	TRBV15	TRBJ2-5	TGTGCCACCAGCAGAGAAAGGGGTGGAGAGACCCAGTACTTC	CATSRERGGETQYF
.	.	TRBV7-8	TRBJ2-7	TGTGCCAGCAGCGTTTCGGGGCCTAGCCACGAGCAGTACTTC	CASSVSGPSHEQYF
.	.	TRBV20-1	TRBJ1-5	TGCAGTGCTGGGACAACCGAGGGGGGAACCCAGCATTTT	CSAGTTEGGTQHF
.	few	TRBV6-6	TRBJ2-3	TGTGCCGCCCGAGGGGGGCGCTGGGATACGCAGTATTTT	CAARGGRWDTQYF
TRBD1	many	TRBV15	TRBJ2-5	TGTGCCACCAGCCCCGGACAGGGTGAACAAGAGACCCAGTACTTC	CATSPGQGEQETQYF
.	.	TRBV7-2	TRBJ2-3	TGTGCCAGCAGCTTACTAAAAAACACAGATACGCAGTATTTT	CASSLLKNTDTQYF
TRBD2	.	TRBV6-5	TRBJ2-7	TGTGCCAGCAGTTACTCGATTCCGGGGGGGCCTTACGAGCAGTACTTC	CASSYSIPGGPYEQYF
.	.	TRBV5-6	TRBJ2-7	TGTGCCAGCAGCTTCCAGGGGAACTACGAGCAGTACTTC	CASSFQGNYEQYF
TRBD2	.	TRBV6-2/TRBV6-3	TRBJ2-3	TGTGCCAGCAGTTACACTAGCGGGAGACAAGCAGATACGCAGTATTTT	CASSYTSGRQADTQYF
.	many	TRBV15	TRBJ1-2	TGTGCCACCAGCAGAGAGTATGGACCAGGGGCCATAAGAGGCTACACCTTC	CATSREYGPGAIRGYTF
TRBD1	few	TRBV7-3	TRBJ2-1	TGTGCCAGCAGCTACGTACACTCAGGGACAGGGTACAATGAGCAGTTCTTC	CASSYVHSGTGYNEQFF
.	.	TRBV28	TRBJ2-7	TGTGCCACCCACAGGGCAGGATACGAGCAGTACTTC	CATHRAGYEQYF
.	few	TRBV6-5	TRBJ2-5	TGTGCCAGCATGGGGTGGGAGACCCAGTACTTC	CASMGWETQYF
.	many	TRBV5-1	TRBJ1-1	TGCGCCAGCAGTCCCGGAGGGGACTGGACTGAAGCTTTCTTT	CASSPGGDWTEAFF
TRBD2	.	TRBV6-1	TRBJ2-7	TGTGCCAGCAGTAGACTAGCGGGGGATGGTGGTGCCTACGAGCAGTACTTC	CASSRLAGDGGAYEQYF
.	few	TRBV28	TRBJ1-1	TGTGCCAGCAGTTTCCAACTTGAAGCTTTCTTT	CASSFQLEAFF
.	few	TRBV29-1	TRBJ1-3	TGCAGCGTCGGACAGCACTCTGGAAACACCATATATTTT	CSVGQHSGNTIYF
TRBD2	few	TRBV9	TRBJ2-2	TGTGCCAGCAGCGGAAATAGCGGGGGGCCTAACACCGGGGAGCTGTTTTTT	CASSGNSGGPNTGELFF
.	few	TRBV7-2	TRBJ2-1	TGTGCCAGCAGCTTAGGGCGACTGTCTAGCTCCTACAATGAGCAGTTCTTC	CASSLGRLSSSYNEQFF
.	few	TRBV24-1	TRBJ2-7	TGTGCCACCAGTGATCCCAGACGGAATACCTACGAGCAGTACTTC	CATSDPRRNTYEQYF
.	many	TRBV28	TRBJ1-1	TGTGCCAGCAGCCTTCGTCGGGGGCAAGCTTTCTTT	CASSLRRGQAFF
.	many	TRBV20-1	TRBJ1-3	TGCAGTGCTCTATACGGATCTGGAAACACCATATATTTT	CSALYGSGNTIYF
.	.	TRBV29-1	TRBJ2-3	TGCAGCGTTGATAGCGGAAACACAGATACGCAGTATTTT	CSVDSGNTDTQYF
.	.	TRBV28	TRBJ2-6	TGTGCCAGTAATTATGGGGCCAACGTCCTGACTTTC	CASNYGANVLTF
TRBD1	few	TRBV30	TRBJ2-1	TGTGCCTGGAGTGCTCGGACAGGGAACGCGTTCTTC	CAWSARTGNAFF
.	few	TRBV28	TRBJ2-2	TGTGCCAGCAGCTTTCTTAAGACATCCAGCGGGGAGCTGTTTTTT	CASSFLKTSSGELFF
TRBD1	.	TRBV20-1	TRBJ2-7	TGCAGTGCGACCCCAGGGGGCAGTACCTACGAGCAGTACTTC	CSATPGGSTYEQYF